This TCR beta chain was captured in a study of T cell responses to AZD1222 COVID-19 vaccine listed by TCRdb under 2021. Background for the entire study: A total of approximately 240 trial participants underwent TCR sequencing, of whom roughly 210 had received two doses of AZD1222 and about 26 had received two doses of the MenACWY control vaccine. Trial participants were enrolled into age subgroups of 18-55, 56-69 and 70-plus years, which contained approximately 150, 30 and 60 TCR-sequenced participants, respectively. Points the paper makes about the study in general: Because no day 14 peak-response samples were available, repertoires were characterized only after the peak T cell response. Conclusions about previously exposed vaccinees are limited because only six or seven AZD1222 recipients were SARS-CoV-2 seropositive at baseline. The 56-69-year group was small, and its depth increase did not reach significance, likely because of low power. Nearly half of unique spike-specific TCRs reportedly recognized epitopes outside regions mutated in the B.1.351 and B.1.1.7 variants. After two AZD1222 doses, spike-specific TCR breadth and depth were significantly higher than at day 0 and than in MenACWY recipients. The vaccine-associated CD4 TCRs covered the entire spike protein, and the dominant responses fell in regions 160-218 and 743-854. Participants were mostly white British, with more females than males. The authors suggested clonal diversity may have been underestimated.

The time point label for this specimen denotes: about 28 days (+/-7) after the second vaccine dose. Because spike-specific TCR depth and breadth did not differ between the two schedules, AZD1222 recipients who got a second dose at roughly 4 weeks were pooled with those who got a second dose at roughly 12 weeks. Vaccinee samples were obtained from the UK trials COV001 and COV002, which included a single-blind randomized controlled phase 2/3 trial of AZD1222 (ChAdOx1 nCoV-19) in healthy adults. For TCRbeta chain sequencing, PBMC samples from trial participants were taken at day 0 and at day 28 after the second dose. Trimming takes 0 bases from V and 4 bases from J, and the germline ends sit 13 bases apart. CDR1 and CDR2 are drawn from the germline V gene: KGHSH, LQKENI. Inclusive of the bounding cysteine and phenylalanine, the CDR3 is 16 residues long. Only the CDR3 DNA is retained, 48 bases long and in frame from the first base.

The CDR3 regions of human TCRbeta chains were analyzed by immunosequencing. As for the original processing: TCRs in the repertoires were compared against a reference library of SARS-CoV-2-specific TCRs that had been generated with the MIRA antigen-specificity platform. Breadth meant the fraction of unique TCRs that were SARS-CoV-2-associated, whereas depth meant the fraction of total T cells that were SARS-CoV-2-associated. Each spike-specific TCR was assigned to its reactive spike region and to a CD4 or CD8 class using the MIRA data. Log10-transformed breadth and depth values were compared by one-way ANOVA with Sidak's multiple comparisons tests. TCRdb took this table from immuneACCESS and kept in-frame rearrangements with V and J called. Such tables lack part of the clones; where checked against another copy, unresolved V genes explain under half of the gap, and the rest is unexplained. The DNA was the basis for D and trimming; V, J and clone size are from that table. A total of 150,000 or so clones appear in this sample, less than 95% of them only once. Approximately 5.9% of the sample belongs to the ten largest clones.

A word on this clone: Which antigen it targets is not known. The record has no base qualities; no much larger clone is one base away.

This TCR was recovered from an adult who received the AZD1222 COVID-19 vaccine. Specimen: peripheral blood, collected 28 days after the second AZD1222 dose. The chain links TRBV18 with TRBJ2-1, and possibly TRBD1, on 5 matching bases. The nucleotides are TGTGCCAGCTCACCACCGAACCAGGGAACGTACAATGAGCAGTTCTTC. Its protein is CASSPPNQGTYNEQFF.